These T cell receptor beta chains were read from a single sample in a study of T cell responses to AZD1222 COVID-19 vaccine. Repertoires were generated with immunoSEQ multiplex PCR, while TCRdb's copy carries only in-frame clones and drops some. This sample yields about 75,000 clones, of which around 88% are seen a single time; about a tenth belongs to the top ten. Sequencing used peripheral blood, obtained 28 days after the second dose of the MenACWY control vaccine. The source of these receptors is an adult who received the MenACWY meningococcal vaccine as a control. CDR3s include the opening cysteine and the closing phenylalanine or tryptophan. D genes are given only for firm matches. Expanded clones are given a class, and other clones once, few, many or no size at all.

cdr3_aa cdr3_nt d_call clone_size j_call v_call
CSVDRSNTDTQYF TGCAGCGTTGACAGGAGCAACACAGATACGCAGTATTTT . . TRBJ2-3 TRBV29-1
CASTEGNEQFF TGCGCCAGCACCGAGGGCAATGAGCAGTTCTTC . . TRBJ2-1 TRBV10-2
CASSVRGTYGYTF TGTGCCAGCAGTGTTCGGGGAACCTACGGCTACACCTTC . . TRBJ1-2 TRBV12-3/TRBV12-4
CSVNRDQRNTEAFF TGCAGCGTAAACAGGGACCAGAGGAACACTGAAGCTTTCTTT . . TRBJ1-1 TRBV29-1
CASSYEGQAYNEQFF TGTGCCAGCAGTTACGAGGGGCAGGCCTACAATGAGCAGTTCTTC . . TRBJ2-1 TRBV6-2/TRBV6-3
CASKTGGTEAFF TGTGCCAGCAAAACAGGGGGCACTGAAGCTTTCTTT TRBD1 . TRBJ1-1 TRBV28
CASSYSVLGGAYEQFF TGTGCCAGCAGTTACTCCGTGTTAGGGGGGGCCTATGAGCAGTTCTTC . medium-sized TRBJ2-1 TRBV6-5
CASSWRSAPLYGYTF TGTGCCAGCAGCTGGAGGTCCGCTCCCCTCTATGGCTACACCTTC . . TRBJ1-2 TRBV5-6
CASSIESGEQPQHF TGTGCCAGTAGTATCGAGAGCGGAGAACAGCCCCAGCATTTT . . TRBJ1-5 TRBV19
CASSLDGRPSQPGELFF TGCGCCAGCAGCTTGGACGGACGTCCCTCCCAACCCGGGGAGCTGTTTTTT . . TRBJ2-2 TRBV5-1
CATGEGLTNTGELFF TGTGCCACCGGTGAGGGACTTACGAACACCGGGGAGCTGTTTTTT . . TRBJ2-2 TRBV19
CSVDLRGKANEQFF TGCAGCGTTGATCTCCGCGGGAAGGCCAATGAGCAGTTCTTC . . TRBJ2-1 TRBV29-1
CASSYQGGNEKLFF TGCGCCAGCAGCTACCAAGGGGGCAATGAAAAACTGTTTTTT TRBD1 . TRBJ1-4 TRBV5-1
CASSRDRGGSPNSNQPQHF TGTGCCAGCAGTCGGGACAGGGGAGGTTCGCCTAATAGCAATCAGCCCCAGCATTTT TRBD1 few TRBJ1-5 TRBV27
CASRWGQGDHQPQHF TGTGCCAGCAGGTGGGGACAGGGGGACCATCAGCCCCAGCATTTT TRBD1 . TRBJ1-5 TRBV6-6
CASSKDGRYTGELFF TGTGCCAGCAGCAAGGACGGACGTTACACCGGGGAGCTGTTTTTT . . TRBJ2-2 TRBV7-2
CAIRPGTGDLDEQFF TGTGCCATCCGCCCCGGGACAGGGGATCTAGATGAGCAGTTCTTC TRBD1 . TRBJ2-1 TRBV10-3
CASSEKWGENYGYTF TGTGCCAGCAGTGAAAAGTGGGGCGAGAACTATGGCTACACCTTC . . TRBJ1-2 TRBV6-4
CASTPLGLNTEAFF TGCGCCAGCACTCCTCTAGGGTTGAACACTGAAGCTTTCTTT . . TRBJ1-1 TRBV5-1
CASSVAPLLNSPLHF TGTGCCAGCAGCGTAGCTCCCTTACTAAATTCACCCCTCCACTTT . . TRBJ1-6 TRBV9
CASSQDPAGGRGTDTQYF TGCGCCAGCAGCCAAGACCCAGCGGGGGGCCGGGGCACAGATACGCAGTATTTT TRBD2 . TRBJ2-3 TRBV4-3
CASSYWQGSSYNEQFF TGTGCCAGCAGTTACTGGCAGGGGAGCTCCTACAATGAGCAGTTCTTC . once TRBJ2-1 TRBV6-5
CASGRQGDYGYTF TGTGCCAGCGGACGACAGGGGGACTATGGCTACACCTTC TRBD1 . TRBJ1-2 TRBV2
CASHMNTEAFF TGTGCCTCCCACATGAACACTGAAGCTTTCTTT . . TRBJ1-1 TRBV10-3
CATLRESGETQYF TGTGCCACCCTTCGGGAAAGCGGAGAGACCCAGTACTTC . . TRBJ2-5 TRBV28
CAGNRDRGYEQYF TGTGCCGGAAACCGGGACAGGGGCTACGAGCAGTACTTC TRBD1 once TRBJ2-7 TRBV2
CASSTSGRNQPQHF TGTGCCAGCAGTACGTCAGGTCGAAATCAGCCCCAGCATTTT . . TRBJ1-5 TRBV6-5
CASSEQTGGPVGYTF TGTGCCAGCAGTGAACAGACAGGGGGTCCGGTAGGCTACACCTTC TRBD1 . TRBJ1-2 TRBV2
CASSRGTGGAEAFF TGTGCCAGCAGCAGAGGGACAGGGGGGGCTGAAGCTTTCTTT TRBD1 . TRBJ1-1 TRBV5-6
CASSMGQVVSGQPQHF TGTGCCAGTAGTATGGGACAGGTCGTATCGGGACAGCCCCAGCATTTT TRBD1 . TRBJ1-5 TRBV19
CASSWEVNQPQHF TGTGCCAGCAGTTGGGAAGTCAATCAGCCCCAGCATTTT . . TRBJ1-5 TRBV6-2/TRBV6-3
CASSLAVGAPEQYF TGTGCCAGCAGCTTGGCGGTAGGGGCCCCCGAGCAGTACTTC . . TRBJ2-7 TRBV5-8
CASSGDRGRAEAFF TGTGCCAGCAGTGGGGACAGGGGGAGAGCTGAAGCTTTCTTT TRBD1 . TRBJ1-1 TRBV2
CASSYGLVETQYF TGTGCCAGCAGCTATGGACTAGTAGAGACCCAGTACTTC TRBD2 . TRBJ2-5 TRBV5-6
CASSLAGGAMNEQYF TGTGCCAGCAGCTTAGCAGGGGGCGCGATGAACGAGCAGTACTTC TRBD1 . TRBJ2-7 TRBV7-2
CASSQEDRAGPTDEQYF TGTGCCAGCAGCCAAGAAGATAGGGCAGGCCCCACGGACGAGCAGTACTTC . . TRBJ2-7 TRBV3-1/TRBV3-2
CASSQDGWVNTEAFF TGTGCCAGCAGCCAAGATGGGTGGGTGAACACTGAAGCTTTCTTT . . TRBJ1-1 TRBV4-2
CASSLEGPANTGELFF TGTGCCAGCAGCTTGGAGGGTCCCGCGAACACCGGGGAGCTGTTTTTT . . TRBJ2-2 TRBV5-4
CASSSAGLSPLHF TGTGCCAGCAGTTCGGCAGGGCTTTCACCCCTCCACTTT . . TRBJ1-6 TRBV6-2/TRBV6-3
CSVYGAGSAEAFF TGCAGCGTTTATGGGGCAGGGAGCGCTGAAGCTTTCTTT . . TRBJ1-1 TRBV29-1
CASSIDVVSPLHF TGTGCCAGTAGTATAGACGTGGTTTCACCCCTCCACTTT . once TRBJ1-6 TRBV19
CASRWGDPYGYTF TGTGCCAGCCGTTGGGGCGACCCCTATGGCTACACCTTC . . TRBJ1-2 TRBV6-2/TRBV6-3
CASSRQGWNTEAFF TGTGCCAGCAGCCGACAGGGGTGGAACACTGAAGCTTTCTTT TRBD1 . TRBJ1-1 TRBV27
CASSNFRGQETQYF TGTGCCAGCAGTAACTTCAGGGGGCAAGAGACCCAGTACTTC TRBD1 . TRBJ2-5 TRBV6-5
CASSTRVDLNEQYF TGTGCCAGTAGTACCAGGGTCGATTTGAACGAGCAGTACTTC . . TRBJ2-7 TRBV19
CASSFRTSGDNEQFF TGTGCCAGCAGCTTTCGGACTAGCGGGGACAATGAGCAGTTCTTC TRBD2 . TRBJ2-1 TRBV5-6
CASSEDLSQITGPTYEQYF TGTGCCAGCAGTGAAGATCTCAGCCAAATCACCGGTCCTACCTACGAGCAGTACTTC . . TRBJ2-7 TRBV6-1
CASSEGWGRGTEAFF TGTGCCAGCAGTGAAGGTTGGGGCAGGGGGACTGAAGCTTTCTTT TRBD1 . TRBJ1-1 TRBV25-1
CASSQYGEYGYTF TGTGCCAGCAGCCAGTATGGGGAATATGGCTACACCTTC . . TRBJ1-2 TRBV3-1/TRBV3-2